This TCR beta chain appears in the sequencing data of a study of vaccination and CD4 T cells after COVID-19 (dated by TCRdb to between 2021 and 2023). With regard to the full study: SARS-CoV-2 positivity had been established in the convalescent patients by nasal swab PCR, and mild disease was recorded in several of these patients and severe disease in one. Participants received two doses of either the Pfizer-BioNTech BNT162b2 vaccine (n=8) or the Moderna mRNA-1273 vaccine (n=2). Post-COVID blood samples from convalescent patients were collected a median of around 100 days after diagnosis, with a range of 35 to 161 days. Culture stimuli were overlapping spike peptide pools from SARS-CoV-2 and from the common cold coronaviruses HCoV-NL63, HCoV-OC43 and HCoV-229E. The convalescent cohort included six males and four females, with two Hispanic individuals, seven Caucasians, two Asians and one multiracial person. Post-vaccine blood samples were obtained a median of about 77 days after the second vaccine dose, with a range of roughly 13 to 250 days. In control cultures, a CEFX viral epitope pool was used as positive control, an HIV-1 Nef peptide pool was used as negative control, or no peptide was added. In fewer than 12 COVID-19 convalescent patients and a few infection-naive healthy vaccine recipients, researchers compared the spike-specific CD4+ TCR repertoire from before mRNA vaccination with the repertoire from after. Results the study describes overall, beyond this receptor: In convalescent patients, a median approximately 86% of post-vaccine SARS-CoV-2-reactive clones were detected only after vaccination, and vaccine-specific priming was suggested by this finding. The median number of SARS-CoV-2-reactive clonotypes rose from fewer than 25 after infection to some 40 after vaccination, but the change was not significant. Relatively few convalescent patients were included in the study, and early timepoints after natural infection were not analyzed. Nearly all vaccine-specific clones in convalescent patients (304 of 307) were mono-reactive for SARS-CoV-2 spike rather than cross-reactive with common cold coronaviruses.

The treatment or condition tag for this specimen amounts to: roughly 10-day PBMC culture with coronavirus spike peptide pools or control peptides (ViraFEST assay). The ViraFEST assay, used in the study, expanded antigen-specific T cells with peptide pools and then identified the expanded clonotypes through TCR sequencing. Positive SARS-CoV-2 PCR tests in the convalescent patients dated from March to December 2020, before Alpha, Beta and Delta variants emerged in the United States. Each well held roughly 2.2 million PBMCs cultured in IMDM containing around 5.1% human AB serum and approximately 9.6 IU/ml IL-2, with about 10 ug/ml peptide pools added. Half of the culture medium was replaced with fresh IL-2-containing medium on days 3 and 7. After 10 to 11 days of culture, CD4+ T cells were isolated by negative selection with the EasySep CD4+ T cell isolation kit. Ficoll-Paque Plus gradient centrifugation was used to isolate PBMCs from whole blood, and the isolated PBMCs were then either used fresh or cryopreserved at -140C. Each culture condition was generally run in triplicate wells.

As regards this clonotype: Its specific antigen is unknown. Base qualities are not provided; no much larger clone lies one nucleotide away.

As encoded in the germline V gene, CDR1 is MNHEY while CDR2 is SVGAGI. The trim is 4 bases for V and 3 bases for J, with a gap of 8 bases between the germline ends. From its cysteine to its phenylalanine, the CDR3 spans 13 amino acids. Solely the CDR3 DNA is kept, with 39 bases framed from the first base. Libraries were constructed by PCR. TCR sequencing of DNA from cultured CD4+ T cells used the Oncomine TCR Beta short-read assay at the Johns Hopkins FTIC core. The QIAamp micro DNA kit was used to extract genomic DNA from the cultured CD4+ T cells. Oncomine TCR Beta libraries from cultured CD4+ T cells were pooled with unique dual indexes and sequenced on an Illumina iSeq 100. On the authors' methods: Non-productive sequences were filtered out, and CDR3s that did not start with C, did not end with F or W, or were shorter than 7 amino acids were discarded. Antigen-specific clonotypes were identified with the MANAFEST web application by comparing peptide-stimulated wells with reference and other culture wells. An FDR below 0.05, an odds ratio above 5, and a productive frequency above 0.1% in at least two of three replicate wells were required for clones to be considered positive. Cross-reactive clonotypes were defined as significantly expanded in both SARS-CoV-2 spike wells and at least one common cold coronavirus spike condition. CDR3 homology was assessed with Levenshtein distances (stringdist) and unrooted phylogenetic trees (ape) in R version 3.6.1. TCRdb passed the public sequencing reads through fastp at Q25 and MiXCR, retaining productive beta sequences. Each entry merges the rows of one CDR3 protein and shows their most common DNA and genes. The V and J calls here are based on TCRdb, not the publication. A total of roughly 4,200 distinct CDR3 sequences appear in this sample, roughly 28% of them only once. The ten largest clones take up around 30% of the sample.

The receptor's source is a human donor who had recovered from COVID-19. Source material: CD4+ T cells from blood, cultured in vitro. Here the chain combines TRBV6-5 and TRBJ2-3, with the D call tentatively TRBD1 or TRBD2, each fitting 5 bases. The nucleotides read TGTGCCAGCAGTTCGGGGCGTACAGATACGCAGTATTTT. This sequence encodes CASSSGRTDTQYF.